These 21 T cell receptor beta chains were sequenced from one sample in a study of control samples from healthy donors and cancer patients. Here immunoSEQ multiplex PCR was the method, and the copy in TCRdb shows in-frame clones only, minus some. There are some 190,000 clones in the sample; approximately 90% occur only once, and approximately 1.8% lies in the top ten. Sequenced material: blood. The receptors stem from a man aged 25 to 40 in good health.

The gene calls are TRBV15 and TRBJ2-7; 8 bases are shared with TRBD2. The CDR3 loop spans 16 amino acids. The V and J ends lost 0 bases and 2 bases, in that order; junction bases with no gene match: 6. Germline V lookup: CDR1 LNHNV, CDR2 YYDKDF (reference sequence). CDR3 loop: CATSRDLGGGPYEQYF. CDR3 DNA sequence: TGTGCCACCAGCAGAGATCTCGGGGGGGGCCCCTACGAGCAGTACTTC.

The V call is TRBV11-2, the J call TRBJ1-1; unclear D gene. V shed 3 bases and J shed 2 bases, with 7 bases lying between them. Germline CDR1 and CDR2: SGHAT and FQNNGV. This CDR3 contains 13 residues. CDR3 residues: CASSFVGNTEAFF. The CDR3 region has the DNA TGTGCCAGCAGCTTTGTAGGCAACACTGAAGCTTTCTTT. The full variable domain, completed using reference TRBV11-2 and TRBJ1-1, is EAGVAQSPRYKIIEKRQSVAFWCNPISGHATLYWYQQILGQGPKLLIQFQNNGVVDDSQLPKDRFSAERLKGVDSTLKIQPAKLEDSAVYLCASSFVGNTEAFFGQGTRLTVV.

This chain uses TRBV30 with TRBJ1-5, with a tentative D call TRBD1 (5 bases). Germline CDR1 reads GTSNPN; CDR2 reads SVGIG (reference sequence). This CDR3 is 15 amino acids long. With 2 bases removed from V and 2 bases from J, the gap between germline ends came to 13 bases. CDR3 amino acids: CAWSTRGNGNQPQHF. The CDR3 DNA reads TGTGCCTGGAGTACGCGGGGGAACGGCAATCAGCCCCAGCATTTT.

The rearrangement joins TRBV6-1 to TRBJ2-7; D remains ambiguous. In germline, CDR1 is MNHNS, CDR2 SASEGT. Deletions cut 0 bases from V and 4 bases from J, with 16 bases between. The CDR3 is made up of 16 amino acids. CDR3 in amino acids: CASSEAGRLSQYEQYF. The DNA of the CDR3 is TGTGCCAGCAGTGAAGCCGGAAGGTTGTCTCAATACGAGCAGTACTTC.

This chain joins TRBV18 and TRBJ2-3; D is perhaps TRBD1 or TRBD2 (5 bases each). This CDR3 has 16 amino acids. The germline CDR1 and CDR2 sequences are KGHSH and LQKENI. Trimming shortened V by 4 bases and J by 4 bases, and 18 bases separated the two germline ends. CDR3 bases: TGTGCCAGCTCACAAACTCACGGGGCTATGGCAGATACGCAGTATTTT. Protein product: CASSQTHGAMADTQYF.

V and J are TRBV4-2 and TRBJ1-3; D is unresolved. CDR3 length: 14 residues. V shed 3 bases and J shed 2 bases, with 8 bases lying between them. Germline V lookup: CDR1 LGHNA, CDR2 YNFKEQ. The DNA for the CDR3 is TGTGCCAGCAGCCAGCTCCGGACTGGAAACACCATATATTTT. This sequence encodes CASSQLRTGNTIYF.

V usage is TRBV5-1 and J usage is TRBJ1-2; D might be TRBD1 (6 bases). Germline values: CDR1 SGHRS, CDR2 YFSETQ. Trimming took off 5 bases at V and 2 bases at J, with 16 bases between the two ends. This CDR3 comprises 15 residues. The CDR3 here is CASRAGQMTNYGYTF. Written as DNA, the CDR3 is TGCGCCAGCAGGGCCGGACAGATGACCAACTATGGCTACACCTTC. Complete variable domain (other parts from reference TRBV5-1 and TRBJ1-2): KAGVTQTPRYLIKTRGQQVTLSCSPISGHRSVSWYQQTPGQGLQFLFEYFSETQRNKGNFPGRFSGRQFSNSRSEMNVSTLELGDSALYLCASRAGQMTNYGYTFGSGTRLTVV.

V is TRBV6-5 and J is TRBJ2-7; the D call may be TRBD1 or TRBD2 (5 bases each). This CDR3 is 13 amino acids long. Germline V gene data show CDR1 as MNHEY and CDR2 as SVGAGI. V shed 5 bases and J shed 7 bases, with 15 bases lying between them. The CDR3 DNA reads TGTGCCAGCAGTATGCTGTGGGGGATTGAGCAGTACTTC. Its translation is CASSMLWGIEQYF.

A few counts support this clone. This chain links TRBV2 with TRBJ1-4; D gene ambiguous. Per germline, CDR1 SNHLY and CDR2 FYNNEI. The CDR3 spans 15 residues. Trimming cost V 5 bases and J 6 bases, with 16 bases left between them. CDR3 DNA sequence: TGTGCCAGCAGTTTTACACCCTCGGGAGATGAAAAACTGTTTTTT. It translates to CASSFTPSGDEKLFF.

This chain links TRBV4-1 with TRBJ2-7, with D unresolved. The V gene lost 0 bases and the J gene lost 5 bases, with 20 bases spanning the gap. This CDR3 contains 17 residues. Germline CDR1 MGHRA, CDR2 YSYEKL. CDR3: CASSQDQERRRTHEQYF. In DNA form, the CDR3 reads TGCGCCAGCAGCCAAGATCAAGAGCGTAGAAGAACCCACGAGCAGTACTTC.

The CDR3, as DNA: TGCAGCGTTGCGCCCCAGGGGGCCAGCACCGGGGAGCTGTTTTTT. Residues: CSVAPQGASTGELFF. The genes are TRBV29-1 and TRBJ2-2; TRBD1 matches at 8 bases. Losses at the gene ends were 4 bases for V and 4 bases for J; bases not matched to a gene: 8. CDR3 length equals 15 residues. Germline assignment: CDR1 SQVTM and CDR2 ANQGSEA.

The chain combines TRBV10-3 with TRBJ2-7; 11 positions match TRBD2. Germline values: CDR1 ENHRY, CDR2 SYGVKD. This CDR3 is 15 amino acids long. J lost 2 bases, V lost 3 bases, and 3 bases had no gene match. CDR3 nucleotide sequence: TGTGCCATCAGTGACCATAGCGGGGGGGCCTACGAGCAGTACTTC. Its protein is CAISDHSGGAYEQYF.

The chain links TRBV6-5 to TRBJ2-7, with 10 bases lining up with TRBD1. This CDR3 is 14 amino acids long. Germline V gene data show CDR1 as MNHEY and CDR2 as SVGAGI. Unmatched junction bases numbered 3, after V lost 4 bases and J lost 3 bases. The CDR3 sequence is CASSWDRGVYEQYF. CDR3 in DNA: TGTGCCAGCAGTTGGGACAGGGGAGTCTACGAGCAGTACTTC.

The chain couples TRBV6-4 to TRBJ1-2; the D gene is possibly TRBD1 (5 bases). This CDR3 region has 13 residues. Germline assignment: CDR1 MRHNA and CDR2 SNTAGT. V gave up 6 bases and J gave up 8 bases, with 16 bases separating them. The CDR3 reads CASSHPDSEGYTF. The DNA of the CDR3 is TGTGCCAGCAGCCACCCCGACAGCGAGGGCTACACCTTC.

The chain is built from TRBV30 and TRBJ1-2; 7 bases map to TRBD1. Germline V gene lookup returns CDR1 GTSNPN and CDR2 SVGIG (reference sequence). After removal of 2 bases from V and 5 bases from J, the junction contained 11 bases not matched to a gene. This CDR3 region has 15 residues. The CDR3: CAWSKRREGAYGYTF. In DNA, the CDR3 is TGTGCCTGGAGTAAACGACGGGAGGGGGCATATGGCTACACCTTC.

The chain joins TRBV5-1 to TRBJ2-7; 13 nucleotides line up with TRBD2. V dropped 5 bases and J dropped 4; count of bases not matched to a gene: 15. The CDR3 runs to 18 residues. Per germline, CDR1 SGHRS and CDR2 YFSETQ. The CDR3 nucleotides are TGCGCCAGCAGGCCCGGGACTAGCGGGGCCATGGACAAGTACGAGCAGTACTTC. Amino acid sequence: CASRPGTSGAMDKYEQYF.

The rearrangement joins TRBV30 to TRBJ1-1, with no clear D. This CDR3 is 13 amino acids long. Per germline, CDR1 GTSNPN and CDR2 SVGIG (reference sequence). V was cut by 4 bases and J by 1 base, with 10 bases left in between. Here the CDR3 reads CAWMAHSNTEAFF. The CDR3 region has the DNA TGTGCCTGGATGGCTCACTCGAACACTGAAGCTTTCTTT.

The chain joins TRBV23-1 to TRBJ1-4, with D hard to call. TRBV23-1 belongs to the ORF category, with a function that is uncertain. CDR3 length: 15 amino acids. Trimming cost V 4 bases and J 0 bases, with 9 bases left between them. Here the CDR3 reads CASSLDRSTNEKLFF. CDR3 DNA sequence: TGCGCCAGCAGTCTGGACCGTTCAACTAATGAAAAACTGTTTTTT.

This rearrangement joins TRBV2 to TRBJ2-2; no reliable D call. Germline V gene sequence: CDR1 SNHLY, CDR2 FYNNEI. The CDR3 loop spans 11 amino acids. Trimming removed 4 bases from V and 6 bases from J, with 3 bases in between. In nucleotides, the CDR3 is TGTGCCAGCAGTGTCCCCGGGGAGCTGTTTTTT. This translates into CASSVPGELFF.

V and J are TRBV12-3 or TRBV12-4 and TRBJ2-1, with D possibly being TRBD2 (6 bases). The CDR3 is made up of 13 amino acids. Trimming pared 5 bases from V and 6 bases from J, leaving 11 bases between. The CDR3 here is CASSPGGSNEQFF. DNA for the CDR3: TGTGCCAGCAGTCCCGGGGGTTCCAATGAGCAGTTCTTC.

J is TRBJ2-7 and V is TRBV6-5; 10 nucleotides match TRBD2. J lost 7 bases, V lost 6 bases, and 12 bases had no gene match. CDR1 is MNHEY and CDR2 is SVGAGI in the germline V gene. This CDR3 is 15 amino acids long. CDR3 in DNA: TGTGCCAGCAGCGAGGGCCTAGCGGGGGTGTATGAGCAGTACTTC. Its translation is CASSEGLAGVYEQYF.